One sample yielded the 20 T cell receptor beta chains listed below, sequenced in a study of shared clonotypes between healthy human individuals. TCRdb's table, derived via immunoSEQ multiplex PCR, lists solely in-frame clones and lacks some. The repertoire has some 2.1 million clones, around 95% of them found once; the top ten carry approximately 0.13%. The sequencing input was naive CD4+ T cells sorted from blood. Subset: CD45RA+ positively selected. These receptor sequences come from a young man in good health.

The CDR3 nucleotides are TGTGCCAGCAGCTTAGTGGGGACAGGGATTCTGGGGACTGAAGCTTTCTTT. The encoded protein is CASSLVGTGILGTEAFF. The rearrangement uses TRBV7-2 and TRBJ1-1, with TRBD1 identical over 9 bases. J gave up 5 bases and V 1 base, and 11 bases lay outside the gene matches. The CDR3 spans 17 residues. CDR1 and CDR2 (germline): SGHTA, FQGNSA.

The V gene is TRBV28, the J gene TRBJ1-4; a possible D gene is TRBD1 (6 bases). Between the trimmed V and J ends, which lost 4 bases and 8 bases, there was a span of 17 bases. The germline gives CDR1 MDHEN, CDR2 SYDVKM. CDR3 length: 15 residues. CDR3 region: CASSSDSPSLEKLFF. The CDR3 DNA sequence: TGTGCCAGCAGTTCGGACAGCCCCTCTTTGGAAAAACTGTTTTTT.

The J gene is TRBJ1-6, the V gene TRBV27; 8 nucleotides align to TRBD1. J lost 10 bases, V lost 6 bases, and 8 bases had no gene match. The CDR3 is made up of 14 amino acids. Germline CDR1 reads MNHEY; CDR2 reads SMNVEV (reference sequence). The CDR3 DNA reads TGTGCCAGCAGCACCTGGACAGGGAACTCACCCCTCCACTTT. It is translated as CASSTWTGNSPLHF.

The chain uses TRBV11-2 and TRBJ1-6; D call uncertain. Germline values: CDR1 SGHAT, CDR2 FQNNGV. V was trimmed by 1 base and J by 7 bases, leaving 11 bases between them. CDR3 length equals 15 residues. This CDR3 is CASSLGPGENSPLHF. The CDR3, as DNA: TGTGCCAGCAGCTTAGGTCCAGGAGAGAATTCACCCCTCCACTTT.

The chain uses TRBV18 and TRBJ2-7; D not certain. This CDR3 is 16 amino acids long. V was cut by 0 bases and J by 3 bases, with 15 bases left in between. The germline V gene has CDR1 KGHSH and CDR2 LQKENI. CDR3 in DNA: TGTGCCAGCTCACCACCGTCAGACTGGGTAAGCTACGAGCAGTACTTC. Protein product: CASSPPSDWVSYEQYF.

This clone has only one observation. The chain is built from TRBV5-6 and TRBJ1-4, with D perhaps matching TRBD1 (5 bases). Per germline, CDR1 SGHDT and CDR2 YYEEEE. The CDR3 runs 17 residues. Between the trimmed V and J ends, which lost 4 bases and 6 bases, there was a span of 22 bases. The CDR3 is CASSPLPPTAGYEKLFF. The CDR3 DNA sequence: TGTGCCAGCAGCCCACTCCCTCCGACAGCAGGTTATGAAAAACTGTTTTTT.

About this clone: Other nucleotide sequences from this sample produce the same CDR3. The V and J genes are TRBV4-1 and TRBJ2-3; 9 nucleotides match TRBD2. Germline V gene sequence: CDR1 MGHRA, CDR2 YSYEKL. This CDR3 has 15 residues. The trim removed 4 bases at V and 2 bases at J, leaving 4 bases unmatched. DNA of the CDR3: TGCGCCAGCAGCCGCTTAGCGGGGGCCACAGATACGCAGTATTTT. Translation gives CASSRLAGATDTQYF.

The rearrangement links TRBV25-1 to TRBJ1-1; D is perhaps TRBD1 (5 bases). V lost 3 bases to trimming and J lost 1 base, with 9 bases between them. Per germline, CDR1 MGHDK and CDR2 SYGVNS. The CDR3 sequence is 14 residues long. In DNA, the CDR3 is TGTGCCAGCAGTGAGAGTACAGGGAACACTGAAGCTTTCTTT. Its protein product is CASSESTGNTEAFF.

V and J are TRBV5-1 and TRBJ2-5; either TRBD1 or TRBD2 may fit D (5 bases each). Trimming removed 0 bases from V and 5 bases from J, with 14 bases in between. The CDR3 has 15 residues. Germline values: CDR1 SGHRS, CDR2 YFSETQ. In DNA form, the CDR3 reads TGCGCCAGCAGCTTGGAGAGGGGCTCGGGGGAGACCCAGTACTTC. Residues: CASSLERGSGETQYF.

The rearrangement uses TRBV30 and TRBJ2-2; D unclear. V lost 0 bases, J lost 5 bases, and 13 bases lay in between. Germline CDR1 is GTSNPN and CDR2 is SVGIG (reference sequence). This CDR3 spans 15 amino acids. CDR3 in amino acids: CAWSVVRGRTGELFF. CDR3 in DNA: TGTGCCTGGAGTGTGGTCCGAGGTCGGACCGGGGAGCTGTTTTTT. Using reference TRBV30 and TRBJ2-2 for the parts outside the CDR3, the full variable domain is SQTIHQWPATLVQPVGSPLSLECTVEGTSNPNLYWYRQAAGRGLQLLFYSVGIGQISSEVPQNLSASRPQDRQFILSSKKLLLSDSGFYLCAWSVVRGRTGELFFGEGSRLTVL.

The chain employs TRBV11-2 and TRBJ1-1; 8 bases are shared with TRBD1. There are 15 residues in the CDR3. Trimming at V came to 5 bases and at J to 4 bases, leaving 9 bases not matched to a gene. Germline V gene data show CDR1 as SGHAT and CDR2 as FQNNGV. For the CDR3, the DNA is TGTGCCAGCAGCGAAGACAGGGGCCCGGGCACTGAAGCTTTCTTT. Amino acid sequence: CASSEDRGPGTEAFF. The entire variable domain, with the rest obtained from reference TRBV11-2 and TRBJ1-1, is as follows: EAGVAQSPRYKIIEKRQSVAFWCNPISGHATLYWYQQILGQGPKLLIQFQNNGVVDDSQLPKDRFSAERLKGVDSTLKIQPAKLEDSAVYLCASSEDRGPGTEAFFGQGTRLTVV.

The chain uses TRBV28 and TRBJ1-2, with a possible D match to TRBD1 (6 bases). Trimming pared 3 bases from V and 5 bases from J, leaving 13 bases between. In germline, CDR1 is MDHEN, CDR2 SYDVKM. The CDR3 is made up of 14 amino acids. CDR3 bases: TGTGCCAGCAGTTTTCCTGGGACACAATATGGCTACACCTTC. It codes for CASSFPGTQYGYTF.

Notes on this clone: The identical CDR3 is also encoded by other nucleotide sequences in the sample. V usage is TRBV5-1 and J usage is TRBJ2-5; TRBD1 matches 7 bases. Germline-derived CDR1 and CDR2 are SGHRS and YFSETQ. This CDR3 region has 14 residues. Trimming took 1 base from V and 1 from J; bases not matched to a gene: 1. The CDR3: CASSLPGGQETQYF. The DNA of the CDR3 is TGCGCCAGCAGCTTGCCAGGGGGCCAAGAGACCCAGTACTTC.

The CDR3: CASRDTGSHQPQHF. CDR3 sequence (DNA): TGTGCCAGCAGGGATACAGGGAGCCATCAGCCCCAGCATTTT. V usage is TRBV28 and J usage is TRBJ1-5; TRBD1 might be the D (6 bases). This CDR3 has 14 amino acids. Per germline, CDR1 MDHEN and CDR2 SYDVKM. V shed 6 bases and J shed 5 bases, with 14 bases lying between them.

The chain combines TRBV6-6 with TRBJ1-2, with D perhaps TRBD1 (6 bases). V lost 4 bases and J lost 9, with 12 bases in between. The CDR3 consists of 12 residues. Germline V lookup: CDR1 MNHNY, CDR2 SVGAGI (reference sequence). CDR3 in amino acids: CASSSPGGRYTF. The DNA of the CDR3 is TGTGCCAGCAGTTCCCCGGGGGGCCGCTACACCTTC.

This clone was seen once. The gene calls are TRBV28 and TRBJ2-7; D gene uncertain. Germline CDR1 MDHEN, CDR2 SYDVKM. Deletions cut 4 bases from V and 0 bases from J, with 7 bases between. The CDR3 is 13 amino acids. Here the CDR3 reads CASSSRYSYEQYF. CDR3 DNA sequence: TGTGCCAGCAGTTCGAGGTACTCCTACGAGCAGTACTTC.

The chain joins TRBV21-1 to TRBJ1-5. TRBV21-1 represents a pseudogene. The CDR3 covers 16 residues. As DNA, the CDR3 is TGTGCCAGCAGCAAATCGTCGGGGTTTGGTAATCAGCCCCAGCATTTT. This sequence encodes CASSKSSGFGNQPQHF.

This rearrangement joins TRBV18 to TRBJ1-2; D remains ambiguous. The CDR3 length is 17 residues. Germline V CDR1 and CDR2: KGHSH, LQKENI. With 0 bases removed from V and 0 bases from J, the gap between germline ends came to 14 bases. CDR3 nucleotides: TGTGCCAGCTCACCACCTTTCCAATCTGGTACTAACTATGGCTACACCTTC. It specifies CASSPPFQSGTNYGYTF.

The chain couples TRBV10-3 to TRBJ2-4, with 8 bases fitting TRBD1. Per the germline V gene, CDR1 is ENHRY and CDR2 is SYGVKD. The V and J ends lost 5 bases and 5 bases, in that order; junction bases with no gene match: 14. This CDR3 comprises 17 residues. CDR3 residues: CAISSGLTGGKENIQYF. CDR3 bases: TGTGCCATCAGTTCGGGCCTTACAGGGGGAAAGGAAAACATTCAGTACTTC.

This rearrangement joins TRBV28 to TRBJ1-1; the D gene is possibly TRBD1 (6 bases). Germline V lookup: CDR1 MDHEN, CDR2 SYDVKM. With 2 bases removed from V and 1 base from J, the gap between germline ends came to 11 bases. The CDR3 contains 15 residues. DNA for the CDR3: TGTGCCAGCAGTTTACCGGGGGCTACGAACACTGAAGCTTTCTTT. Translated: CASSLPGATNTEAFF.